Listed below are T cell receptor beta chains from one sample, sequenced in a study of T cells in Graves' hyperthyroidism and ophthalmopathy. MiXCR was run by TCRdb on the multiplex PCR reads, yielding one entry per CDR3 protein. Here the sample spans roughly 400,000 distinct CDR3 sequences, over 11% being singletons. The specimen was blood. The receptor source for this set is a man aged 50 to 60 with Graves' ophthalmopathy. Both conserved end residues are part of each CDR3. The D gene is left open where the match is weak. Not every row has a clone size; where given, it reads once, few, many or a size class.

J	size	D	length	V	CDR3	DNA
TRBJ2-3	NA	NA	16	TRBV9	CASSVGASPSTDTQYF	TGTGCCAGCAGCGTAGGTGCGAGCCCTAGCACAGATACGCAGTATTTT
TRBJ2-3	few	TRBD1	16	TRBV6-1	CASSEMTGQGTDTQYF	TGTGCCAGCAGTGAGATGACCGGACAGGGAACAGATACGCAGTATTTT
TRBJ2-3	many	NA	16	TRBV6-6	CASSFSGIQVTDTQYF	TGTGCCAGCAGTTTCTCCGGGATTCAGGTCACAGATACGCAGTATTTT
TRBJ1-2	NA	NA	17	TRBV15	CATSRNPWDGYNYGYTF	TGTGCCACCAGCAGAAACCCTTGGGACGGATATAACTATGGCTACACCTTC
TRBJ2-1	many	NA	15	TRBV6-5	CASSYDQDPYNEQFF	TGTGCCAGCAGTTACGACCAGGACCCCTACAATGAGCAGTTCTTC
TRBJ2-2	few	NA	16	TRBV9	CASSVGPDANTGELFF	TGTGCCAGCAGCGTAGGTCCCGACGCGAACACCGGGGAGCTGTTTTTT
TRBJ2-3	many	TRBD2	15	TRBV7-2	CASSLSGGRADTQYF	TGTGCCAGCAGCTTATCGGGAGGTAGAGCAGATACGCAGTATTTT
TRBJ2-3	NA	NA	16	TRBV20-1	CSASGNASDWTDTQYF	TGCAGTGCTAGTGGTAACGCTAGCGATTGGACAGATACGCAGTATTTT
TRBJ2-7	many	NA	13	TRBV7-8	CASSTQARDEQYF	TGTGCCAGCAGCACCCAGGCCAGGGACGAGCAGTACTTC
TRBJ2-1	NA	TRBD2	15	TRBV6-1	CASSKALAGNNEQFF	TGTGCCAGCAGCAAAGCTCTAGCGGGCAACAATGAGCAGTTCTTC
TRBJ2-5	few	TRBD1	14	TRBV10-3	CAISGQGALETQYF	TGTGCCATCAGCGGACAGGGGGCGCTTGAGACCCAGTACTTC
TRBJ2-1	NA	TRBD2	18	TRBV19	CASSPRQATSGARNEQFF	TGTGCCAGTAGTCCCCGGCAGGCGACTAGCGGGGCAAGAAATGAGCAGTTCTTC
TRBJ2-6	many	NA	16	TRBV18	CASSAGARSGANVLTF	TGTGCCAGCTCCGCAGGGGCGCGCTCTGGGGCCAACGTCCTGACTTTC
TRBJ2-5	few	NA	20	TRBV7-9	CASSLGVGVMSSEKKETQYF	TGTGCCAGCAGCTTAGGCGTCGGGGTCATGTCTAGCGAAAAAAAAGAGACCCAGTACTTC
TRBJ2-5	few	NA	13	TRBV6-5	CASSYAPEETQYF	TGTGCCAGCAGTTACGCGCCAGAAGAGACCCAGTACTTC
TRBJ2-3	few	NA	15	TRBV4-1	CASSVRDSPTDTQYF	TGCGCCAGCAGCGTGCGGGACTCCCCCACAGATACGCAGTATTTT
TRBJ2-1	NA	TRBD2	17	TRBV7-2	CASSLDGLAGAFYEQFF	TGTGCCAGCAGCTTAGATGGGCTAGCGGGAGCCTTCTACGAGCAGTTCTTC
TRBJ2-5	few	TRBD2	11	TRBV2	CASSEGLAEYF	TGTGCCAGCAGTGAGGGTCTAGCGGAGTACTTC
TRBJ1-1	NA	TRBD1	14	TRBV12-3/TRBV12-4	CASRTDRSNTEAFF	TGTGCCAGCAGAACGGACAGGAGCAACACTGAAGCTTTCTTT
TRBJ1-1	NA	TRBD1	15	TRBV3-1	CASSPWDRDFTEAFF	TGTGCCAGCAGCCCTTGGGACAGGGATTTCACTGAAGCTTTCTTT
TRBJ1-2	few	NA	13	TRBV25-1	CASRSGLNYGYTF	TGTGCCAGCAGGTCGGGACTTAACTATGGCTACACCTTC
TRBJ2-1	NA	TRBD2	16	TRBV29-1	CSVGGLAGGQDDEQFF	TGCAGCGTTGGAGGGCTAGCGGGAGGGCAGGACGATGAGCAGTTCTTC
TRBJ2-3	many	TRBD2	15	TRBV7-8	CASSPSGGGTDTQYF	TGTGCCAGCAGCCCTAGCGGGGGGGGCACAGATACGCAGTATTTT
TRBJ1-5	many	NA	16	TRBV7-3	CASSPSVQGWNQPQHF	TGTGCCAGCAGCCCTTCGGTGCAGGGTTGGAATCAGCCCCAGCATTTT